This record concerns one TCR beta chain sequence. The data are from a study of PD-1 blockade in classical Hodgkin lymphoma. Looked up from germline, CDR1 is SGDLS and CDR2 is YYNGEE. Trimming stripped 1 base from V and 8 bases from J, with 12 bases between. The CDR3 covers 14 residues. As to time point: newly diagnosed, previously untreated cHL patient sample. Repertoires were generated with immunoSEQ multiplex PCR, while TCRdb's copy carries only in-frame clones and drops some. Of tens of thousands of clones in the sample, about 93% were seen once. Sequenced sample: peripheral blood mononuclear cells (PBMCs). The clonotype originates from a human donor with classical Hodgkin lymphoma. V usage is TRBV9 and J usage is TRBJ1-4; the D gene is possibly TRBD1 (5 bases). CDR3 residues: CASSVTGSGEKLFF. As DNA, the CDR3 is TGTGCCAGCAGCGTAACAGGCAGTGGAGAAAAACTGTTTTTT. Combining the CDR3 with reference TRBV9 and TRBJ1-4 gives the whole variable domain DSGVTQTPKHLITATGQRVTLRCSPRSGDLSVYWYQQSLDQGLQFLIQYYNGEERAKGNILERFSAQQFPDLHSELNLSSLELGDSALYFCASSVTGSGEKLFFGSGTQLSVL.